Listed below are T cell receptor beta chains from one sample, sequenced in a study of blood T cell repertoires in COVID-19. Profiled with immunoSEQ multiplex PCR; TCRdb holds only in-frame clones, not every one. Seen here are around 220,000 clones, under 85% observed once, and the top ten hold 7.5% to 9%. The source material was peripheral blood. All receptors come from a woman older than 75 with COVID-19, enrolled during active disease. CDR3s include the opening cysteine and the closing phenylalanine or tryptophan. D genes are given only for firm matches. Clone size, where shown, is once, few, many, or a class for clones that have expanded.

d_gene | j_gene | v_gene | abundance | CDR3aa | CDR3nt
NA | TRBJ1-5 | TRBV27 | NA | CASSLEGQQPQHF | TGTGCCAGCAGTTTAGAGGGCCAGCAGCCCCAGCATTTT
NA | TRBJ1-1 | TRBV14 | NA | CASSQVGKREAFF | TGTGCCAGCAGCCAAGTTGGGAAGCGGGAGGCTTTCTTT
NA | TRBJ2-7 | TRBV6-5 | NA | CASSYSAGHEQYF | TGTGCCAGCAGTTACTCGGCAGGCCACGAGCAGTACTTC
TRBD1 | TRBJ1-5 | TRBV5-1 | few | CASSLEGANQPQHF | TGCGCCAGCAGCTTGGAGGGGGCCAATCAGCCCCAGCATTTT
TRBD2 | TRBJ2-3 | TRBV9 | NA | CASSVASGVPRDTQYF | TGTGCCAGCAGCGTAGCTAGCGGGGTCCCCCGGGATACGCAGTATTTT
NA | TRBJ1-3 | TRBV2 | NA | CASSEGQGGGVNTIYF | TGTGCCAGCAGTGAAGGCCAGGGAGGCGGTGTAAACACCATATATTTT
TRBD1 | TRBJ1-5 | TRBV28 | NA | CASRQGVKQPQHF | TGTGCCAGCAGACAGGGGGTGAAACAGCCCCAGCATTTT
NA | TRBJ2-2 | TRBV6-5 | once | CATSAGPGELFF | TGTGCCACGTCGGCGGGGCCCGGGGAGCTGTTTTTT
NA | TRBJ2-7 | TRBV6-1 | NA | CASSEGYGDYEQYF | TGTGCCAGCAGTGAAGGGTACGGAGACTACGAGCAGTACTTC
NA | TRBJ2-3 | TRBV21-1 | once | CASETFGGTDTQYF | TGTGCCAGCGAGACGTTCGGGGGCACAGATACGCAGTATTTT
TRBD1 | TRBJ2-3 | TRBV5-4 | NA | CASSLTQGAGDTQYF | TGTGCCAGCAGCCTAACCCAGGGGGCAGGGGATACGCAGTATTTT
NA | TRBJ2-7 | TRBV7-3 | NA | CASSLTGGAQPYEQYF | TGTGCCAGCAGCTTAACGGGGGGGGCGCAGCCCTACGAGCAGTACTTC
NA | TRBJ2-7 | TRBV27 | once | CASSLNRVSYEQYF | TGTGCCAGCAGTTTAAACCGGGTCTCCTACGAGCAGTACTTC
NA | TRBJ1-3 | TRBV6-5 | NA | CASSYSTGPSGNTIYF | TGTGCCAGCAGTTACTCGACAGGCCCCTCTGGAAACACCATATATTTT
TRBD1 | TRBJ1-2 | TRBV19 | NA | CASSIGQAPAYGYTF | TGTGCCAGTAGTATTGGACAGGCACCGGCCTATGGCTACACCTTC
TRBD1 | TRBJ2-5 | TRBV19 | NA | CASRTDRGHRETQYF | TGTGCCAGTAGAACGGACAGGGGGCATCGGGAGACCCAGTACTTC
NA | TRBJ1-1 | TRBV5-4 | NA | CASSFEGPGEAFF | TGTGCCAGCAGCTTTGAGGGCCCGGGGGAGGCTTTCTTT
TRBD2 | TRBJ2-7 | TRBV19 | NA | CASSMQNGGAGQYF | TGTGCCAGTAGTATGCAGAACGGGGGGGCTGGGCAGTACTTC
NA | TRBJ1-2 | TRBV5-1 | NA | CASRLTDSTHYGYTF | TGCGCCAGCAGGCTAACGGACAGTACCCACTATGGCTACACCTTC
TRBD2 | TRBJ2-7 | TRBV3-1/TRBV3-2 | NA | CASSPPGLGPYEQYF | TGTGCCAGCAGCCCACCGGGACTAGGTCCGTACGAGCAGTACTTC
TRBD2 | TRBJ2-7 | TRBV28 | NA | CASSLTSGDYEQYF | TGTGCCAGCAGTTTGACTAGCGGGGATTACGAGCAGTACTTC
NA | TRBJ1-1 | TRBV9 | NA | CASSPRGNLASTEAFF | TGTGCCAGCAGCCCCCGGGGGAACTTAGCTTCCACTGAAGCTTTCTTT
NA | TRBJ2-7 | TRBV18 | NA | CASSLSRDYYEQYF | TGTGCCAGCTCACTATCCCGGGATTACTACGAGCAGTACTTC
TRBD1 | TRBJ2-5 | TRBV2 | NA | CASRDRGETQYF | TGTGCCAGCAGGGACAGGGGAGAGACCCAGTACTTC
TRBD2 | TRBJ2-5 | TRBV10-3 | NA | CASGLAGGPEETQYF | TGTGCCAGCGGACTAGCGGGGGGACCAGAAGAGACCCAGTACTTC
NA | TRBJ1-1 | TRBV3-1/TRBV3-2 | NA | CASSQFWGGKTEAFF | TGTGCCAGCAGCCAATTCTGGGGGGGAAAAACTGAAGCTTTCTTT
NA | TRBJ1-3 | TRBV11-2 | NA | CASTSVRGTSGNTIYF | TGTGCCAGCACCTCGGTCCGGGGGACGTCTGGAAACACCATATATTTT
TRBD1 | TRBJ1-1 | TRBV5-1 | NA | CASSLDYRGLTEAFF | TGCGCCAGCAGCTTGGACTACAGGGGGCTCACTGAAGCTTTCTTT
NA | TRBJ2-2 | TRBV9 | few | CASRQSGTGELFF | TGTGCCAGCCGACAGTCGGGCACCGGGGAGCTGTTTTTT
NA | TRBJ2-7 | TRBV21-1 | NA | CASSKIGTTYYEQYF | TGTGCCAGCAGCAAAATCGGGACAACCTACTACGAGCAGTACTTC
NA | TRBJ1-2 | TRBV28 | NA | CASRPDRTVSYTF | TGTGCCAGCAGGCCGGATCGGACTGTTTCCTACACCTTC
TRBD1 | TRBJ1-4 | TRBV2 | NA | CAVQQGVNEKLFF | TGTGCCGTGCAACAGGGGGTGAATGAAAAACTGTTTTTT
TRBD2 | TRBJ2-1 | TRBV7-2 | NA | CASSQRLAGWGNEQFF | TGTGCCAGCAGCCAACGGCTAGCGGGGTGGGGGAATGAGCAGTTCTTC
TRBD1 | TRBJ1-1 | TRBV28 | NA | CASSLSGTGKAEAFF | TGTGCCAGCAGTTTGAGTGGGACAGGGAAAGCGGAAGCTTTCTTT
NA | TRBJ1-6 | TRBV7-8 | few | CASSLQGTPNSPLHF | TGTGCCAGCAGCTTACAGGGAACCCCGAATTCACCCCTCCACTTT
TRBD2 | TRBJ2-7 | TRBV5-1 | NA | CASSLGLAGAYEQYF | TGCGCCAGCAGCTTGGGACTAGCGGGGGCCTACGAGCAGTACTTC
TRBD1 | TRBJ2-1 | TRBV18 | NA | CASSPGTGAYNEQFF | TGTGCCAGCTCACCAGGGACAGGGGCCTACAATGAGCAGTTCTTC
NA | TRBJ2-3 | TRBV4-2 | few | CASSPTSYSTGTQYF | TGTGCCAGCAGCCCTACTAGTTACTCCACGGGTACGCAGTATTTT
NA | TRBJ1-1 | TRBV12-5 | once | CATRRDTEAFF | TGTGCTACCCGACGGGACACTGAAGCTTTCTTT
TRBD1 | TRBJ1-1 | TRBV6-5 | NA | CASTVTGGMNTEAFF | TGTGCCAGCACTGTCACAGGGGGGATGAACACTGAAGCTTTCTTT
NA | TRBJ1-1 | TRBV4-2 | few | CASSHRGDNPEAFF | TGTGCCAGCAGCCACAGGGGAGATAACCCTGAAGCTTTCTTT
NA | TRBJ2-3 | TRBV3-1/TRBV3-2 | NA | CASSQAGGTTQYF | TGTGCCAGCAGCCAGGCGGGTGGAACTACGCAGTATTTT
TRBD1 | TRBJ1-3 | TRBV19 | NA | CASSIDRASSGNTIYF | TGTGCCAGTAGTATCGACAGGGCCAGCTCTGGAAACACCATATATTTT
TRBD1 | TRBJ1-2 | TRBV12-3/TRBV12-4 | NA | CASSQTGGWGYTF | TGTGCCAGCAGCCAGACAGGGGGGTGGGGCTACACCTTC
NA | TRBJ2-7 | TRBV7-9 | NA | CASGRTGSYEQYF | TGTGCCAGCGGGAGAACCGGCTCCTACGAGCAGTACTTC
NA | TRBJ1-6 | TRBV21-1 | NA | CASSKVGCRLNSPLHF | TGTGCCAGCAGCAAAGTGGGTTGCAGGTTAAATTCACCCCTCCACTTT
TRBD2 | TRBJ2-5 | TRBV5-6 | NA | CASSFKAGRFQSTQYF | TGTGCCAGCAGCTTTAAAGCGGGGCGTTTTCAGTCGACCCAGTACTTC
NA | TRBJ2-7 | TRBV12-3/TRBV12-4 | NA | CASSLQGSHEQYF | TGTGCCAGCAGTTTACAGGGGTCCCACGAGCAGTACTTC
TRBD1 | TRBJ1-2 | TRBV12-3/TRBV12-4 | NA | CASWIQGIYGYTF | TGTGCCAGCTGGATACAGGGGATCTATGGCTACACCTTC
NA | TRBJ1-1 | TRBV13 | NA | CASSPRRTNTEAFF | TGTGCCAGCAGCCCGAGACGGACTAACACTGAAGCTTTCTTT
TRBD1 | TRBJ1-4 | TRBV2 | once | CASRTTGANEKLFF | TGTGCCAGCAGGACGACAGGGGCTAATGAAAAACTGTTTTTT
TRBD1 | TRBJ1-1 | TRBV29-1 | few | CSVVRQGNTEAFF | TGCAGCGTTGTACGACAGGGCAACACTGAAGCTTTCTTT
TRBD1 | TRBJ2-2 | TRBV2 | few | CATNEQGADTGELFF | TGTGCCACCAACGAACAGGGGGCAGACACCGGGGAGCTGTTTTTT
NA | TRBJ2-1 | TRBV5-1 | NA | CASSLGFGGHNEQFF | TGCGCCAGCAGCTTGGGATTTGGAGGTCACAATGAGCAGTTCTTC
TRBD1 | TRBJ1-1 | TRBV5-1 | NA | CASSFGTGAEAFF | TGCGCCAGCAGCTTCGGGACAGGGGCTGAAGCTTTCTTT